This is a list of T cell receptor beta chains from one sample in a study of blood T cell repertoires in COVID-19. Using immunoSEQ multiplex PCR, the repertoire was profiled, and TCRdb retains in-frame clones only, with some absent. Here the sample spans 150,000 to 200,000 clones, roughly nine tenths being singletons. Sequenced material: peripheral blood. Receptors originate from a man in his fifties or sixties with acute or convalescent COVID-19. Both conserved end residues are part of each CDR3. The D gene is left open where the match is weak. Rows give clone size only sometimes, using once, few, many, or a class for an expanded clone.

clone_size,d_call,v_call,j_call,cdr3_aa,cdr3_nt
NA,NA,TRBV2,TRBJ2-3,CASRGPRGGLADTQYF,TGTGCCAGCAGGGGACCGCGTGGGGGGTTGGCAGATACGCAGTATTTT
NA,TRBD1,TRBV2,TRBJ2-2,CASWPGQGYTGELFF,TGTGCCAGCTGGCCGGGACAGGGATACACCGGGGAGCTGTTTTTT
few,TRBD2,TRBV11-2,TRBJ2-7,CASSRIGTSGGLEQYF,TGTGCCAGCAGCCGGATAGGGACTAGCGGGGGGCTCGAGCAGTACTTC
NA,NA,TRBV6-5,TRBJ1-6,CASSYATRNSPLHF,TGTGCCAGCAGTTACGCAACGCGAAATTCACCCCTCCACTTT
NA,NA,TRBV2,TRBJ1-1,CASSAVLNTEAFF,TGTGCCAGCAGCGCGGTTTTAAACACTGAAGCTTTCTTT
NA,NA,TRBV9,TRBJ1-2,CASSPTGDGGYTF,TGTGCCAGCAGCCCAACAGGCGACGGGGGCTACACCTTC
NA,TRBD2,TRBV7-2,TRBJ2-5,CASSVVSSGGGRETQYF,TGTGCCAGCAGCGTAGTCTCTAGCGGGGGGGGAAGGGAGACCCAGTACTTC
once,NA,TRBV3-1/TRBV3-2,TRBJ2-7,CASSLSGRGSYEQYF,TGTGCCAGCAGCCTCTCCGGAAGGGGATCCTACGAGCAGTACTTC
once,NA,TRBV12-3/TRBV12-4,TRBJ1-4,CASSLDREEKLFF,TGTGCCAGCAGTTTAGACAGGGAAGAAAAACTGTTTTTT
few,TRBD2,TRBV10-2,TRBJ2-7,CASTPGGGTYEQYF,TGCGCCAGCACCCCCGGCGGGGGGACCTACGAGCAGTACTTC
NA,TRBD2,TRBV11-2,TRBJ2-2,CASGLAGANTGELFF,TGTGCCAGCGGGTTAGCGGGGGCGAACACCGGGGAGCTGTTTTTT
NA,NA,TRBV30,TRBJ1-5,CAWSSGLGQPQHF,TGTGCCTGGAGTAGCGGGCTCGGGCAGCCCCAGCATTTT
NA,NA,TRBV4-2,TRBJ1-3,CASSQEESGSGNTIYF,TGTGCCAGCAGCCAAGAGGAATCAGGGTCTGGAAACACCATATATTTT
NA,NA,TRBV21-1,TRBJ2-5,CASSKDRPGVGRETQYF,TGTGCCAGCAGCAAAGACCGGCCAGGGGTAGGGAGAGAGACCCAGTACTTC
NA,TRBD1,TRBV5-5,TRBJ2-5,CASSTTGGGGWVTQYF,TGTGCCAGCAGCACGACAGGGGGCGGGGGATGGGTGACCCAGTACTTC
NA,NA,TRBV5-1,TRBJ1-5,CASSLEGIYNQPQHF,TGCGCCAGCAGCTTGGAGGGGATTTACAATCAGCCCCAGCATTTT
NA,NA,TRBV7-7,TRBJ2-1,CASSLRAGWNEQFF,TGTGCCAGCAGCTTAAGGGCAGGGTGGAATGAGCAGTTCTTC
NA,NA,TRBV6-5,TRBJ1-4,CASSIDRTNEKLFF,TGTGCCAGCAGCATCGACAGAACTAATGAAAAACTGTTTTTT
NA,TRBD1,TRBV9,TRBJ2-6,CASSPSDRGKTLGANVLTF,TGTGCCAGCAGCCCTTCCGACAGGGGAAAGACTCTGGGGGCCAACGTCCTGACTTTC
NA,NA,TRBV12-3/TRBV12-4,TRBJ2-7,CASSSLALDEQYF,TGTGCCAGCAGTTCTCTAGCGCTCGACGAGCAGTACTTC
NA,NA,TRBV18,TRBJ2-3,CASSPGRGDTQYF,TGTGCCAGCTCACCGGGCAGGGGAGATACGCAGTATTTT
NA,NA,TRBV5-1,TRBJ2-3,CASSLAGGGGFGTQYF,TGCGCCAGCAGCTTGGCCGGCGGGGGCGGTTTTGGTACGCAGTATTTT
NA,TRBD1,TRBV11-3,TRBJ1-5,CASSLVAGQSNQPQHF,TGTGCCAGCAGCTTAGTTGCGGGACAGAGCAATCAGCCCCAGCATTTT
NA,NA,TRBV6-5,TRBJ1-1,CASSYSQNTEAFF,TGTGCCAGCAGTTACTCTCAGAACACTGAAGCTTTCTTT
NA,TRBD1,TRBV5-1,TRBJ1-6,CASSLVRTGVSDSPLHF,TGCGCCAGCAGCTTAGTAAGGACAGGGGTCAGCGATTCACCCCTCCACTTT
NA,NA,TRBV7-8,TRBJ1-3,CASSVTWGNTIYF,TGTGCCAGCAGCGTAACTTGGGGAAACACCATATATTTT
NA,NA,TRBV4-1,TRBJ1-1,CASSQDAGSGTEAFF,TGCGCCAGCAGCCAAGATGCGGGTTCGGGCACTGAAGCTTTCTTT
NA,TRBD2,TRBV19,TRBJ2-1,CASSTGTTAYNEQFF,TGTGCCAGTAGTACCGGGACTACCGCCTACAATGAGCAGTTCTTC
NA,NA,TRBV4-3,TRBJ1-2,CASSQDSRSLSSF,TGCGCCAGCAGCCAAGATAGTCGGTCTCTTTCGTCCTTC
NA,TRBD1,TRBV12-3/TRBV12-4,TRBJ1-1,CASRGQREAFF,TGTGCCAGCAGGGGACAGCGTGAAGCTTTCTTT
NA,TRBD1,TRBV6-6,TRBJ1-6,CASSRAQGAYNSPLHF,TGTGCCAGCAGCCGGGCACAGGGGGCCTATAATTCACCCCTCCACTTT
NA,NA,TRBV7-8,TRBJ1-3,CASSRTAVSGNTIYF,TGTGCCAGCAGCCGGACAGCAGTCTCTGGAAACACCATATATTTT
NA,TRBD1,TRBV5-1,TRBJ1-1,CASSLGQSGNTEAFF,TGCGCCAGCAGCCTGGGACAGTCGGGGAACACTGAAGCTTTCTTT
few,TRBD1,TRBV12-3/TRBV12-4,TRBJ1-2,CASRGQRDYGYTF,TGTGCCAGCAGGGGACAGCGAGACTATGGCTACACCTTC
NA,TRBD1,TRBV9,TRBJ2-5,CASSVGRGETQYF,TGTGCCAGCAGCGTCGGCAGGGGGGAGACCCAGTACTTC
NA,NA,TRBV6-2/TRBV6-3,TRBJ1-4,CASSTGSTTNEKLFF,TGTGCCAGCAGTACCGGGTCTACAACTAATGAAAAACTGTTTTTT
NA,NA,TRBV29-1,TRBJ2-2,CSVEQGRDTGELFF,TGCAGCGTTGAACAGGGAAGGGACACCGGGGAGCTGTTTTTT
NA,TRBD1,TRBV30,TRBJ2-5,CAWSADRGRETQYF,TGTGCCTGGAGTGCCGACAGGGGTAGGGAGACCCAGTACTTC
NA,TRBD1,TRBV9,TRBJ1-4,CASSVDGRGRTNEKLFF,TGTGCCAGCAGCGTAGACGGCAGGGGGCGGACTAATGAAAAACTGTTTTTT
once,TRBD1,TRBV20-1,TRBJ1-2,CSASGQGDPGYTF,TGCAGTGCTAGTGGACAGGGTGACCCTGGCTACACCTTC
NA,NA,TRBV6-1,TRBJ2-1,CASSESLVNEQFF,TGTGCCAGCAGTGAATCTCTAGTCAATGAGCAGTTCTTC
NA,NA,TRBV10-3,TRBJ1-1,CAISEWGQNTEAFF,TGTGCCATCAGTGAGTGGGGCCAAAACACTGAAGCTTTCTTT
NA,TRBD1,TRBV9,TRBJ2-4,CASSVGGGTGGAIVWPWAKNIQYF,TGTGCCAGCAGCGTAGGGGGTGGGACAGGGGGCGCGATAGTATGGCCCTGGGCCAAAAACATTCAGTACTTC
NA,NA,TRBV5-1,TRBJ1-1,CASSSGLGDTEAFF,TGCGCCAGCAGCTCGGGCCTAGGGGACACTGAAGCTTTCTTT
NA,TRBD1,TRBV7-9,TRBJ1-2,CASSSDRGTYGYTF,TGTGCCAGCAGCTCGGACAGGGGTACCTATGGCTACACCTTC
NA,TRBD1,TRBV5-1,TRBJ1-1,CASSSQGATEAFF,TGCGCCAGCAGTTCCCAGGGGGCCACTGAAGCTTTCTTT
once,NA,TRBV6-5,TRBJ2-7,CASSPTGIGSYEQYF,TGTGCCAGCAGTCCTACAGGGATTGGGAGTTACGAGCAGTACTTC
NA,TRBD1,TRBV3-1/TRBV3-2,TRBJ1-5,CASSQGTGGPRGNQPQHF,TGTGCCAGCAGCCAAGGGACAGGGGGCCCACGGGGCAATCAGCCCCAGCATTTT
NA,NA,TRBV10-2,TRBJ2-7,CASSSTTGNQYF,TGCGCCAGCAGCTCAACCACAGGGAACCAGTACTTC
NA,TRBD1,TRBV4-1,TRBJ1-4,CASSLPGQGEKLFF,TGCGCCAGCAGCCTACCCGGACAGGGAGAAAAACTGTTTTTT
NA,NA,TRBV19,TRBJ1-5,CASSIGRYQPQHF,TGTGCCAGTAGTATTGGCAGATATCAGCCCCAGCATTTT